This T cell receptor (beta chain) comes out of a study of human T cells and chemical hapten exposure. General study points: Compared to controls, expanded TCRs made significantly more large clusters of similar CDR3s.

Germline lookup yields CDR1 SGHAT and CDR2 FQNNGV. This CDR3 has 15 amino acids. Trimming pared 3 bases from V and 2 bases from J, leaving 12 bases between. MiXCR was run by TCRdb on the RACE reads, yielding one entry per CDR3 protein. Of around 380,000 distinct CDR3 sequences in the sample, roughly 5% were seen once. This clonotype was counted many times. Its target is unknown. As for time point: patch test 1, 2 weeks after DPC sensitization. This sample's treatment: therapeutic diphenylcyclopropenone sensitization with weekly scalp DPC. V gene TRBV11-2 combines with J gene TRBJ2-3; D is unresolved. The specimen comprised whole blood, sampled in connection with sensitization to the hapten diphenylcyclopropenone (DPC). The receptor comes from a woman between 45 and 60 years old with alopecia areata. Some clones in this sample may be carry-over from other donors' samples. In DNA form, the CDR3 reads TGTGCCAGCAGCTTCACTTACTCCAACACAGATACGCAGTATTTT. Residues: CASSFTYSNTDTQYF.